This is a list of T cell receptor beta chains from one sample in a study of blood T cell repertoires in COVID-19. The repertoire was sequenced with immunoSEQ multiplex PCR; TCRdb's copy has only in-frame clones and lacks some. The sample lists 270,000 or so clones, under 90% seen once, with around 2.9% in the top ten. Material for sequencing was peripheral blood. The source of these receptors is a woman between 18 and 30 years old with acute or convalescent COVID-19. The CDR3 runs from the conserved cysteine through the conserved F or W. Each record gives: CDR3 DNA, CDR3 protein, V gene, clone size, D gene, J gene. The D gene is left open where the match is weak. The size entry is marked missing in some rows and otherwise reads once, few, many or a size class.

TGTGCCAGCAGTTTCCCGTCTGGTGAGCGGGAGGAGCCCTACAATGAGCAGTTCTTC | CASSFPSGEREEPYNEQFF | TRBV28 | - | TRBD2 | TRBJ2-1
TGTGCCAGCAGTTTCGTCGGGGCTGGGGCCAACGTCCTGACTTTC | CASSFVGAGANVLTF | TRBV27 | - | - | TRBJ2-6
TGTGCCAGCAGCGTCCTCACCGGGGAGCTGTTTTTT | CASSVLTGELFF | TRBV9 | - | - | TRBJ2-2
TGCGCCAGCAGACTTGGACAGGGAGAAGAGACCCAGTACTTC | CASRLGQGEETQYF | TRBV5-1 | - | TRBD1 | TRBJ2-5
TGTGCCAGCGAGGCTATAAGGGGCGATGAGCAGTTCTTC | CASEAIRGDEQFF | TRBV7-6 | - | - | TRBJ2-1
TGTGCCAGCAGTTTCGGGGAGGTCTCTGGGGCCAACGTCCTGACTTTC | CASSFGEVSGANVLTF | TRBV28 | - | - | TRBJ2-6
TGTGCCAGCAGTTGGCCATCAGATACGCAGTATTTT | CASSWPSDTQYF | TRBV27 | - | - | TRBJ2-3
TGTGCCAGCGACAGTTTTGATCGGCCCCAGCATTTT | CASDSFDRPQHF | TRBV27 | - | - | TRBJ1-5
TGCGCCAGCAGCTTGGCCTGGGACAGGGAATACAATGAGCAGTTCTTC | CASSLAWDREYNEQFF | TRBV5-1 | few | TRBD1 | TRBJ2-1
TGTGCCAGCAGCCAAGTTACTCTACGTGAAGCTTTCTTT | CASSQVTLREAFF | TRBV14 | - | - | TRBJ1-1
TGTGCCAGCAGCCACCGGGAACTCAATCAGCCCCAGCATTTT | CASSHRELNQPQHF | TRBV7-9 | - | - | TRBJ1-5
TGTGCCAGCTCACCCCCCTTCACAGATACGCAGTATTTT | CASSPPFTDTQYF | TRBV18 | - | - | TRBJ2-3
TGCGCCAGCAGTCGGACTGGGATTGAGCAGTATTTT | CASSRTGIEQYF | TRBV5-1 | - | - | TRBJ2-3
TGTGCCAGCTCACCAGGTATACGGGGACAACAAGAGACCCAGTACTTC | CASSPGIRGQQETQYF | TRBV18 | once | - | TRBJ2-5
TGCAGCGTTGCGGCTAGCGGGAAGAACGAGCAGTACTTC | CSVAASGKNEQYF | TRBV29-1 | - | TRBD2 | TRBJ2-7
TGTGCCACCAGCAGAGGGACAGGGGCGACCGGGGAGCTGTTTTTT | CATSRGTGATGELFF | TRBV15 | - | TRBD1 | TRBJ2-2
TGTGCCAGCAGTTTAGGTAGGGAGGTGTGGGCCCAGCATTTT | CASSLGREVWAQHF | TRBV28 | - | - | TRBJ1-5
TGTGCCAGCAGTTACTCGGGGGGTAATCAGCCCCAGCATTTT | CASSYSGGNQPQHF | TRBV6-6 | - | - | TRBJ1-5
TGTGCCAGCAGTGAGGACAGGCCAAGCTCCTATAATTCACCCCTCCACTTT | CASSEDRPSSYNSPLHF | TRBV2 | - | TRBD1 | TRBJ1-6
TGTGCCTGGAGTATGGGGACAGTCTACAATGAGCAGTTCTTC | CAWSMGTVYNEQFF | TRBV30 | - | TRBD1 | TRBJ2-1
TGTGCCAGGGGGACTAGCGGGAGCCCAACCTACAATGAGCAGTTCTTC | CARGTSGSPTYNEQFF | TRBV2 | - | TRBD2 | TRBJ2-1
TGTGCCAGCAGCCTCCCGACAGGGCTCCTAGCGGGAGAGATAAGGCAGTTCTTC | CASSLPTGLLAGEIRQFF | TRBV7-9 | once | TRBD2 | TRBJ2-1
TGTGCCTGGAGTGTAGGTCAGGGGGCCACTGAAGCTTTCTTT | CAWSVGQGATEAFF | TRBV30 | - | TRBD1 | TRBJ1-1
TGTGCCAGCAGCTTCGAAGGACAGGGGGCTGGAAACACCATATATTTT | CASSFEGQGAGNTIYF | TRBV7-9 | - | TRBD1 | TRBJ1-3
TGCGCCAGCTCGGACGGAGGGTGGGGGACAGGGCTAGATACGCAGTATTTT | CASSDGGWGTGLDTQYF | TRBV5-1 | - | TRBD1 | TRBJ2-3
TGTGCCAGAAGCTTAAGGGGGCACTCCGAGAAGCTGAACACTGAAGCTTTCTTT | CARSLRGHSEKLNTEAFF | TRBV5-3 | - | TRBD1 | TRBJ1-1
TGCGCCAGCAGCCAAGATTTGGTTTGGACTAGCGCTCCCGGGGAGCTGTTTTTT | CASSQDLVWTSAPGELFF | TRBV4-1 | - | TRBD2 | TRBJ2-2
TGTGCCAGCTCCGGGGAAACCGATAATTCACCCCTCCACTTT | CASSGETDNSPLHF | TRBV18 | - | - | TRBJ1-6
TGTGCCAGCAGCCCTGGGGGGGGCCGACAGCCCCAGCATTTT | CASSPGGGRQPQHF | TRBV28 | once | - | TRBJ1-5
TGCGCCAGCAGCCAAGTGAGGGGGGGAGGCGCCTATGGCTACACCTTC | CASSQVRGGGAYGYTF | TRBV4-3 | - | - | TRBJ1-2
TGTGCCATCAGTGAAGGGACAGTGGGCTCCGAGCAGTACTTC | CAISEGTVGSEQYF | TRBV10-3 | - | TRBD1 | TRBJ2-7
TGTGCCACCAGCAGCGCCGGGACAGGGGGCTATGGCTACACCTTC | CATSSAGTGGYGYTF | TRBV15 | - | TRBD1 | TRBJ1-2
TGTGCCAGCAGCCCGAGGGCTAGCTCTGGGGCCAACGTCCTGACTTTC | CASSPRASSGANVLTF | TRBV3-1/TRBV3-2 | few | - | TRBJ2-6
TGTGCCAGCTCACCAGAATATGGGGCTAGCGGGAGGAAGGAGACCCAGTACTTC | CASSPEYGASGRKETQYF | TRBV18 | - | TRBD2 | TRBJ2-5
TGTGCCAGCAGCGCGCTGCTAGAACGGCGGAGTAACAATGAGCAGTTCTTC | CASSALLERRSNNEQFF | TRBV5-4 | - | - | TRBJ2-1
TGTGCCAGCAGCCTTGGGACTAGCGGGAACACCGGGGAGCTGTTTTTT | CASSLGTSGNTGELFF | TRBV9 | - | TRBD2 | TRBJ2-2
TGTGCCAGCTCACCTCAGGTCGATCAGCCCCAGCATTTT | CASSPQVDQPQHF | TRBV18 | - | - | TRBJ1-5